This TCR beta chain is from a study of T cells expressing NK-cell markers. Overall study: Seropositivity for HCMV was found in seven of the eight sequenced donors, with one seronegative. Study results and limitations: Dominant NKG2C+ clonotypes accounted for about 1.0-7.0% of CD8+ T cells in six donors.

Libraries used 5'RACE template switching adding universal primer site and UMIs. One entry per CDR3 protein, without DNA, is what TCRdb gives after re-calling the 5' RACE reads. This table holds roughly 300,000 distinct CDR3 sequences. Regarding this clonotype: The target antigen is unknown.

The CDR3 loop spans 14 amino acids. CDR1 is SNHLY and CDR2 is FYNNEI in the germline V gene. The chain has TRBV2 and TRBJ2-5; no DNA is available, so the TRBD1 call from TCRdb remains unchecked. The TCR comes from a woman aged 18 to 75 in good health. Sequenced: blood T cells: a sorted CD56 or NKG2C T cell subset, CD4+ or CD8+ T cells, or bulk PBMC T cells (not recorded which). CDR3 residues: CASSVGGFRETQYF.